These 6 T cell receptor beta chains originate from one sample sequenced in a study of blood T cell repertoires in COVID-19. The repertoire was sequenced with immunoSEQ multiplex PCR; TCRdb's copy has only in-frame clones and lacks some. The sample has 120,000 or so clones, around 83% seen once. The sequencing input was peripheral blood. The receptors originated from a man between 60 and 75 years old with acute or convalescent COVID-19.

The chain is built from TRBV7-9 and TRBJ2-2; 8 bases align to TRBD2. J was trimmed by 5 bases and V by 7 bases; bases with no gene match: 12. CDR1 is SEHNR, CDR2 FQNEAQ, per germline (reference sequence). The CDR3 is made up of 16 amino acids. This chain's CDR3 is CASTLYRPSGTGELFF. The CDR3 DNA follows: TGTGCCAGCACCCTGTACCGGCCTAGCGGGACCGGGGAGCTGTTTTTT.

The gene calls are TRBV28 and TRBJ1-1, with a weak D call TRBD1 (5 bases). The germline V gene has CDR1 MDHEN and CDR2 SYDVKM. The CDR3 spans 15 residues. Trimming removed 5 bases from V and 5 bases from J, with 18 bases in between. This CDR3 is CASSPSGGGRTEAFF. As DNA, the CDR3 is TGTGCCAGCAGTCCCTCCGGGGGGGGTAGGACTGAAGCTTTCTTT.

The rearrangement uses TRBV28 and TRBJ1-1, with a tentative D call TRBD1 (6 bases). The V end was cut by 5 bases, the J end by 5 bases, with 12 bases between. Looked up from germline, CDR1 is MDHEN and CDR2 is SYDVKM. The CDR3 runs to 13 residues. The CDR3 DNA reads TGTGCCAGCAGTCGACAGGCGGTTACTGAAGCTTTCTTT. Protein product: CASSRQAVTEAFF.

The V and J genes are TRBV18 and TRBJ1-5; TRBD1 is a possible D gene (6 bases). V dropped 2 bases and J dropped 3 bases, with 8 bases sitting between them. The CDR3 is 14 amino acids. The germline gives CDR1 KGHSH, CDR2 LQKENI. The CDR3 region has the DNA TGTGCCAGCTCACCAACAGGGCACAATCAGCCCCAGCATTTT. This sequence encodes CASSPTGHNQPQHF.

The rearrangement uses TRBV7-2 and TRBJ1-1; D unresolved. The germline V and J ends were trimmed by 2 bases and 2 bases, with 9 bases remaining between them. From germline, CDR1 is SGHTA and CDR2 FQGNSA. The CDR3 extends over 14 amino acids. CDR3 loop: CASSLSAGNTEAFF. The CDR3 bases are TGTGCCAGCAGCTTATCCGCAGGAAACACTGAAGCTTTCTTT.

This chain joins TRBV5-1 and TRBJ2-1, with 11 bases aligning to TRBD2. The V gene end was trimmed by 4 bases and the J gene end by 3 bases; junction bases not matched to a gene: 3. From germline, CDR1 is SGHRS and CDR2 YFSETQ. The CDR3 has 15 residues. For the CDR3, the DNA is TGCGCCAGCAGCCCGGGACTAGCGGACTACAATGAGCAGTTCTTC. It translates to CASSPGLADYNEQFF.